The rows below give T cell receptor beta chains drawn from one sample of a study of tumor-infiltrating lymphocytes in primary liver carcinoma. TCRdb reanalysed the multiplex PCR reads using MiXCR and keeps one entry per CDR3 protein. The sample lists fewer than 400,000 distinct CDR3 sequences, about 50% occurring once. Specimen: peripheral blood. The source is a woman in her twenties or thirties with primary liver carcinoma and hepatitis B virus infection. Each CDR3 is given with its conserved first and last residue. D genes are given only for firm matches. Size is omitted from some rows. Given values are once, few, many or a class for expanded clones.

v_gene,d_gene,j_gene,abundance,CDR3aa,CDR3nt
TRBV4-3,TRBD2,TRBJ2-3,many,CASSQDRAGGPIDTQYF,TGCGCCAGCAGCCAAGACCGAGCGGGAGGGCCCATAGATACGCAGTATTTT
TRBV28,TRBD1,TRBJ1-5,-,CASTTGANQPQHF,TGTGCCAGCACGACAGGGGCCAATCAGCCCCAGCATTTT
TRBV7-9,-,TRBJ2-7,-,CASSLEQGPGYF,TGTGCCAGCAGCTTAGAGCAGGGTCCGGGGTACTTC
TRBV7-9,TRBD1,TRBJ2-4,-,CAISPTGTGGLDIQYF,TGTGCCATCAGCCCAACCGGGACAGGGGGCTTGGACATTCAGTACTTC
TRBV28,TRBD2,TRBJ2-5,-,CASQPGTSPETQYF,TGTGCCAGCCAACCCGGGACTAGCCCGGAGACCCAGTACTTC
TRBV7-9,-,TRBJ2-7,-,CASSSQRAWDDEQYF,TGTGCCAGCAGCTCACAGAGGGCATGGGATGACGAGCAGTACTTC
TRBV11-2,-,TRBJ2-3,many,CASSLAVDTQYF,TGTGCCAGCAGCTTAGCTGTAGATACGCAGTATTTT
TRBV12-3/TRBV12-4,TRBD1,TRBJ1-5,many,CASSLDRGIYQPQHF,TGTGCCAGCAGCCTGGACAGGGGTATATACCAGCCCCAGCATTTT
TRBV12-3/TRBV12-4,-,TRBJ1-1,many,CASTMDVNTEAFF,TGTGCCAGCACCATGGACGTTAACACTGAAGCTTTCTTT
TRBV6-1,TRBD1,TRBJ2-5,few,CASSVYRGEAQYF,TGTGCCAGCAGTGTATACAGGGGAGAGGCCCAGTACTTC
TRBV5-4,-,TRBJ2-2,-,CASNRENTGELFF,TGTGCCAGCAACAGGGAAAATACCGGGGAGCTGTTTTTT
TRBV6-5,TRBD2,TRBJ2-1,many,CASSLGLAGVMFF,TGTGCCAGCAGTTTGGGACTAGCGGGAGTTATGTTCTTC
TRBV29-1,TRBD1,TRBJ2-7,-,CSVGEETGFLYGQYF,TGCAGCGTTGGAGAGGAGACAGGGTTCTTGTACGGGCAGTACTTC
TRBV7-8,-,TRBJ2-1,few,CASSPRGASYNEQFF,TGTGCCAGCAGCCCAAGGGGAGCCTCCTACAATGAGCAGTTCTTC
TRBV6-1,-,TRBJ2-1,once,CDSSRSYYNEQFF,TGTGACAGCTCCAGGTCCTACTACAATGAGCAGTTCTTC
TRBV12-5,TRBD2,TRBJ2-2,few,CASGFNAIAGGTTGELFF,TGTGCTAGTGGTTTCAACGCCATAGCGGGAGGCACCACCGGGGAGCTGTTTTTT
TRBV12-3/TRBV12-4,TRBD2,TRBJ2-1,-,CASSQPGLAGIFEQFF,TGTGCCAGCAGTCAACCGGGACTAGCGGGAATCTTTGAGCAGTTCTTC
TRBV11-2,-,TRBJ2-5,many,CASSLARVQETQYF,TGTGCCAGCAGCTTAGCCCGGGTCCAAGAGACCCAGTACTTC
TRBV5-8,-,TRBJ1-3,-,CASSHQFGHSGNTIYF,TGTGCCAGCAGCCACCAGTTCGGACACTCTGGAAACACCATATATTTT
TRBV4-3,TRBD2,TRBJ2-3,many,CASSQLAGVTDTQYF,TGCGCCAGCAGCCAACTAGCGGGAGTCACAGATACGCAGTATTTT
TRBV12-3/TRBV12-4,-,TRBJ2-7,-,CASSVRDEQYF,TGTGCCAGCAGTGTCAGGGACGAGCAGTACTTC
TRBV6-2/TRBV6-3,-,TRBJ2-3,-,CVSTQTPPADTQYF,TGTGTCAGCACCCAAACCCCACCGGCAGATACGCAGTATTTT
TRBV6-2/TRBV6-3,-,TRBJ2-1,once,CASSRTVSPYNEQFF,TGTGCCAGCAGTCGGACTGTGTCCCCCTACAATGAGCAGTTCTTC
TRBV12-3/TRBV12-4,TRBD1,TRBJ2-3,few,CASSLDRGIDTQYF,TGTGCCAGCAGTTTGGACAGGGGTATAGATACGCAGTATTTT
TRBV4-3,-,TRBJ2-6,-,CDSSQESNEIGSGANVLTF,TGCGACAGCAGCCAAGAGAGTAACGAGATAGGCTCTGGGGCCAACGTCCTGACTTTC
TRBV6-1,-,TRBJ1-5,many,CASKEGRTSNQPQHF,TGTGCCAGCAAAGAGGGGCGGACGAGCAATCAGCCCCAGCATTTT
TRBV28,-,TRBJ1-2,few,CASSLKDSYGYTF,TGTGCCAGCAGTCTCAAAGACAGCTATGGCTACACCTTC
TRBV6-1,-,TRBJ2-6,-,CAGSDRGSGAKVLTF,TGTGCCGGCAGTGATCGGGGAAGTGGGGCCAAAGTCCTGACTTTC
TRBV12-5,-,TRBJ2-2,-,CASGLQVVANTGELFF,TGTGCTAGTGGTTTGCAGGTGGTTGCCAACACCGGGGAGCTGTTTTTT
TRBV7-2,-,TRBJ2-3,-,CASSLSPDTQYF,TGTGCCAGCAGCTTATCCCCAGATACGCAGTATTTT
TRBV11-2,-,TRBJ2-1,-,CDSSLGWFYNEQFF,TGTGACAGCAGCTTGGGATGGTTCTACAATGAGCAGTTCTTC
TRBV12-3/TRBV12-4,-,TRBJ2-7,many,CASSFLDQLIHEQYF,TGTGCCAGCAGTTTTCTAGACCAGCTTATCCACGAGCAGTACTTC
TRBV28,TRBD2,TRBJ2-1,-,CASSQIRTSGYNEQFF,TGTGCCAGCAGCCAAATCCGGACTAGCGGTTACAATGAGCAGTTCTTC
TRBV12-3/TRBV12-4,-,TRBJ1-5,-,CASSFGGNNQPQHF,TGTGCCAGCAGTTTTGGAGGGAACAATCAGCCCCAGCATTTT
TRBV28,-,TRBJ2-1,-,CASRGTTTSSYNEQFF,TGTGCCAGCAGGGGGACGACTACCAGCTCCTACAATGAGCAGTTCTTC
TRBV28,-,TRBJ2-1,few,CASTLRAEQFF,TGTGCCAGCACCCTACGGGCTGAGCAGTTCTTC
TRBV5-6,-,TRBJ1-4,-,CASSSDATNEKLFF,TGTGCCAGCAGCTCTGATGCAACTAATGAAAAACTGTTTTTT
TRBV29-1,-,TRBJ2-7,-,CSVQGDPRDSYEQYF,TGCAGCGTCCAGGGTGATCCTCGGGACTCCTACGAGCAGTACTTC
TRBV18,-,TRBJ1-2,-,CASSAGVFGYTF,TGTGCCAGCTCAGCAGGCGTCTTTGGCTACACCTTC
TRBV6-2/TRBV6-3,-,TRBJ2-7,few,CASGGGEATYEQYF,TGTGCCAGCGGAGGGGGGGAGGCGACCTACGAGCAGTACTTC
TRBV6-1,TRBD2,TRBJ2-1,-,CAGSKLAGAHNEQFF,TGTGCCGGCAGTAAACTAGCGGGAGCCCACAATGAGCAGTTCTTC
TRBV4-2,TRBD2,TRBJ2-7,many,CASSPTSGQPYEQYF,TGTGCCAGCAGCCCTACTAGCGGGCAACCCTACGAGCAGTACTTC
TRBV12-3/TRBV12-4,TRBD1,TRBJ2-1,few,CASSPLGAGQGCNEQFF,TGTGCCAGCAGTCCCCTCGGAGCGGGACAGGGGTGCAATGAGCAGTTCTTC
TRBV4-1,-,TRBJ2-7,-,CASSQVSAASTEQYF,TGCGCCAGCAGCCAAGTAAGCGCTGCGTCTACCGAGCAGTACTTC
TRBV5-4,-,TRBJ1-1,few,CASSLQGRALLGAFF,TGTGCCAGCAGCTTGCAGGGCCGGGCACTCCTTGGAGCTTTCTTT
TRBV4-3,TRBD2,TRBJ2-3,many,CASSQGGLAGDTQYF,TGCGCCAGCAGCCAAGGGGGACTAGCGGGGGATACGCAGTATTTT
TRBV12-3/TRBV12-4,TRBD1,TRBJ2-1,once,CASTLPGTERGNEQFF,TGTGCCAGCACCCTCCCAGGGACAGAGAGGGGGAATGAGCAGTTTTTC
TRBV28,-,TRBJ1-4,-,CASSSALQSEKLFF,TGTGCCAGCAGTTCAGCGCTACAGAGTGAAAAACTGTTTTTT
TRBV6-6,TRBD1,TRBJ1-1,many,CASLNEGAWVTEAFF,TGTGCCAGCCTCAACGAGGGGGCCTGGGTTACTGAAGCTTTCTTT
TRBV11-3,-,TRBJ2-1,-,CASSFTGSMVNEQFF,TGTGCCAGCAGCTTTACAGGGTCGATGGTCAATGAACAGTTCTTC
TRBV7-9,-,TRBJ2-1,-,CASSSTNNEQFF,TGTGCCAGCAGCTCTACTAACAATGAGCAGTTCTTC
TRBV28,TRBD1,TRBJ1-6,-,CASRKGQHNSPLHF,TGTGCCAGCAGGAAGGGACAGCACAATTCACCCCTCCACTTT
TRBV29-1,-,TRBJ2-1,many,CSVGGGGKFF,TGCAGCGTTGGGGGAGGGGGGAAGTTCTTC
TRBV13,TRBD2,TRBJ2-7,-,CASSYSGRPEQCF,TGTGCCAGCAGCTATAGCGGGAGGCCGGAGCAGTGCTTC
TRBV7-9,-,TRBJ2-4,-,CANSTELAKNIQYF,TGTGCCAACAGCACCGAACTAGCCAAAAACATTCAGTACTTC